This T cell receptor (beta chain) was sequenced during a study of T cells in Graves' hyperthyroidism and ophthalmopathy. Template material for amplifying TCR beta CDR3 regions consisted of RNA transcripts. The HTBI primer set drove a first-round RT-PCR of the TCR CDR3. Using its own MiXCR run on the multiplex PCR reads, TCRdb lists one record per CDR3 protein. The table has around 700,000 distinct CDR3 sequences, under 20% seen once. The CDR3 runs to 15 residues. Germline loops: CDR1 MNHNS, CDR2 SASEGT. Losses at the gene ends were 2 bases for V and 6 bases for J; bases not matched to a gene: 6. The study collected blood at first hyperthyroidism diagnosis, before any ophthalmopathy symptoms arose.

What was sequenced was blood. V is TRBV6-1 and J is TRBJ1-5; 8 bases match TRBD1. The TCR sequence derives from a woman between 50 and 59 years old with Graves' hyperthyroidism that later progressed to Graves' ophthalmopathy. The CDR3 sequence is CASSEIAGGVQPQHF. The CDR3 bases are TGTGCCAGCAGTGAAATAGCAGGGGGCGTTCAGCCCCAGCATTTT.